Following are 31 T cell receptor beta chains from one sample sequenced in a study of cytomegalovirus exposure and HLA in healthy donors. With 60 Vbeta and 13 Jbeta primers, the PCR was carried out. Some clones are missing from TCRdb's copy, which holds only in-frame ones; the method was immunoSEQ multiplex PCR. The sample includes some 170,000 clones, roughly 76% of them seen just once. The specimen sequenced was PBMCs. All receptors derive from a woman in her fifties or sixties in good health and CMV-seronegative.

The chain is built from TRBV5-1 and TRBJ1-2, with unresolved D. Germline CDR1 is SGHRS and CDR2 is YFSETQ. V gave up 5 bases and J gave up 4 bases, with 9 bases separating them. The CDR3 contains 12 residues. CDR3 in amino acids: CASSSGLYGYTF. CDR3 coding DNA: TGCGCCAGCAGTTCCGGTCTCTATGGCTACACCTTC.

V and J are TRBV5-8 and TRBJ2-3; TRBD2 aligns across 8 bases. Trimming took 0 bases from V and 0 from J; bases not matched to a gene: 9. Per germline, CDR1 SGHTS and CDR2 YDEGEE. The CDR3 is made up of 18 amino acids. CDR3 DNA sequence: TGTGCCAGCAGCTTGGCCTCGCTAGCGGGTGATAGCACAGATACGCAGTATTTT. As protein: CASSLASLAGDSTDTQYF.

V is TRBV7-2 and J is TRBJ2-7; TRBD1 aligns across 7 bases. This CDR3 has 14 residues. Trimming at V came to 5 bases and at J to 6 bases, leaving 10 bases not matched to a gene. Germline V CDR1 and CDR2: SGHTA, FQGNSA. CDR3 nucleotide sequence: TGTGCCAGCAGCACCCGAACCGACAGGGCCGAGCAGTACTTC. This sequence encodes CASSTRTDRAEQYF. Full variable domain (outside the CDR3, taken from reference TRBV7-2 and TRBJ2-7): GAGVSQSPSNKVTEKGKDVELRCDPISGHTALYWYRQSLGQGLEFLIYFQGNSAPDKSGLPSDRFSAERTGGSVSTLTIQRTQQEDSAVYLCASSTRTDRAEQYFGPGTRLTVT.

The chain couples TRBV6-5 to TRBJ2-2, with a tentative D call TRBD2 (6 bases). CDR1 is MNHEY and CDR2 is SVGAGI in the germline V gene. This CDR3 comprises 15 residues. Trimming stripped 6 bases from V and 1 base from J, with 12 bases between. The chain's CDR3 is CASRRGIKNTGELFF. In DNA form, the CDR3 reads TGTGCCAGCAGGCGCGGGATAAAGAACACCGGGGAGCTGTTTTTT.

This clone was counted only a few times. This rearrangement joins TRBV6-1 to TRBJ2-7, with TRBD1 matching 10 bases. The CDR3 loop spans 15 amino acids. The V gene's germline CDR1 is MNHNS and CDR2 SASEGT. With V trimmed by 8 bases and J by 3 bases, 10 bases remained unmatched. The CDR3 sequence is CASRTGGLSNYEQYF. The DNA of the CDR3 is TGTGCCAGCCGGACAGGGGGACTTTCCAACTACGAGCAGTACTTC.

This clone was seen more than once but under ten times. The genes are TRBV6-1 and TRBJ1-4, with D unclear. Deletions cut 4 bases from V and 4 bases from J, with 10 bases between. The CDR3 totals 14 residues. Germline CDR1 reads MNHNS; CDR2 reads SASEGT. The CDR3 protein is CASSGRENNEKLFF. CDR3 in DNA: TGTGCCAGCAGTGGTAGGGAGAATAATGAAAAACTGTTTTTT.

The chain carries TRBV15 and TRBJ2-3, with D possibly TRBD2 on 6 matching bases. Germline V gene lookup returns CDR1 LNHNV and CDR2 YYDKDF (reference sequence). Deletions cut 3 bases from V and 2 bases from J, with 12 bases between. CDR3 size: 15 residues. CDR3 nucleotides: TGTGCCACCAGCAGGCGGGACGAACCCACAGATACGCAGTATTTT. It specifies CATSRRDEPTDTQYF. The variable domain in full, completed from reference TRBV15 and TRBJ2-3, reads DAMVIQNPRYQVTQFGKPVTLSCSQTLNHNVMYWYQQKSSQAPKLLFHYYDKDFNNEADTPDNFQSRRPNTSFCFLDIRSPGLGDTAMYLCATSRRDEPTDTQYFGPGTRLTVL.

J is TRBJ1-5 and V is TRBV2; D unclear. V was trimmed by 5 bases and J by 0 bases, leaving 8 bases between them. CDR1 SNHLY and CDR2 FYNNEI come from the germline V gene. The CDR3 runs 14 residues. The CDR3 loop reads CASSQDSSNQPQHF. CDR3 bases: TGTGCCAGCAGTCAAGACTCTAGCAATCAGCCCCAGCATTTT.

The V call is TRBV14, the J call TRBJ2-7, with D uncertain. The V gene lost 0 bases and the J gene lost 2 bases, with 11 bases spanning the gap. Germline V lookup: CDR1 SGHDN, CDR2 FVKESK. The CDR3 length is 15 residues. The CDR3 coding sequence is TGTGCCAGCAGCCAAGATTTCCAGGCACCCTACGAGCAGTACTTC. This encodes CASSQDFQAPYEQYF.

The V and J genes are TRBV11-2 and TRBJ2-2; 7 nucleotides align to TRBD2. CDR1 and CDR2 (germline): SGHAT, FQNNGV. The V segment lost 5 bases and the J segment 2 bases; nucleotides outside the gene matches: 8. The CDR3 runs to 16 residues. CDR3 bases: TGTGCCAGCAGCCCTAGACTAGCCCTAAACACCGGGGAGCTGTTTTTT. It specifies CASSPRLALNTGELFF.

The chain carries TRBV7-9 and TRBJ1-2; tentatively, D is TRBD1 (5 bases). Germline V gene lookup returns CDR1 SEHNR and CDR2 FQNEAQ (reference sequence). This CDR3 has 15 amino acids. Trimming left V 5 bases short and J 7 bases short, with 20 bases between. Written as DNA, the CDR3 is TGTGCCAGCAGCCTTGTAGGGACTAAACTGGGTGGCTACACCTTC. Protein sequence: CASSLVGTKLGGYTF. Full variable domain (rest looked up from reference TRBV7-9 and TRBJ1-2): DTGVSQNPRHKITKRGQNVTFRCDPISEHNRLYWYRQTLGQGPEFLTYFQNEAQLEKSRLLSDRFSAERPKGSFSTLEIQRTEQGDSAMYLCASSLVGTKLGGYTFGSGTRLTVV.

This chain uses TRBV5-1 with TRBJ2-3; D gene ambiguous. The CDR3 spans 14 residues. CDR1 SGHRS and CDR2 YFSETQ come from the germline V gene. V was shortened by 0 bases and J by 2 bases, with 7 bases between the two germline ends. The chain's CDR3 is CASSLGVFTDTQYF. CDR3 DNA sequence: TGCGCCAGCAGCTTGGGAGTATTCACAGATACGCAGTATTTT.

In DNA form, the CDR3 reads TGTGCCAGCAGCCCCGCGGGGGGGGGCGAGCAGTACTTC. Its translation: CASSPAGGGEQYF. The chain joins TRBV11-2 to TRBJ2-7, with 9 bases that match TRBD2. CDR3 length equals 13 residues. CDR1 is SGHAT and CDR2 is FQNNGV in the germline V gene. The J segment lost 6 bases and the V segment lost 5 bases, leaving 5 bases of the junction unmatched.

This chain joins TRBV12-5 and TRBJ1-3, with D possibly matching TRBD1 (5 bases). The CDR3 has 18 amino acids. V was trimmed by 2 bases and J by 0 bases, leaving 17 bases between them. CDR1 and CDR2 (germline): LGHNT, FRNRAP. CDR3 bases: TGTGCTAGTGGTTTGTCCCCAGGGTTGCTAGACTCTGGAAACACCATATATTTT. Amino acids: CASGLSPGLLDSGNTIYF.

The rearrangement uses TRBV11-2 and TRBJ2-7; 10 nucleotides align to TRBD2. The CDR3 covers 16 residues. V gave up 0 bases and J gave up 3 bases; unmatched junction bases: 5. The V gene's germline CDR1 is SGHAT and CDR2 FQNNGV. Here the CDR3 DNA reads TGTGCCAGCAGCTTAGAGCTAGCGGGAGTAGGCTACGAGCAGTACTTC. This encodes CASSLELAGVGYEQYF.

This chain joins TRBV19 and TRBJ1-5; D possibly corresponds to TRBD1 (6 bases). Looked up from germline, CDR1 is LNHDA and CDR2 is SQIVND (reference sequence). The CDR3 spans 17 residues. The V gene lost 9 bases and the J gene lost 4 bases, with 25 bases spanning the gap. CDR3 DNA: TGTGCCAGCGAAATAGGGGGGGGTGTCCGAGGAAATCAGCCCCAGCATTTT. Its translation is CASEIGGGVRGNQPQHF. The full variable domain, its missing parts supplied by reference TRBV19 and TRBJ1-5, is DGGITQSPKYLFRKEGQNVTLSCEQNLNHDAMYWYRQDPGQGLRLIYYSQIVNDFQKGDIAEGYSVSREKKESFPLTVTSAQKNPTAFYLCASEIGGGVRGNQPQHFGDGTRLSIL.

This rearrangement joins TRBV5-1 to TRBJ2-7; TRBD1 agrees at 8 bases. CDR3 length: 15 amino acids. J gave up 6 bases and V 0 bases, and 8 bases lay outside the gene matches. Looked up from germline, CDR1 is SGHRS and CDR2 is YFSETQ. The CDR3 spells CASSLEGRGLGEQYF. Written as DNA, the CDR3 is TGCGCCAGCAGCTTGGAAGGCAGGGGGCTGGGCGAGCAGTACTTC.

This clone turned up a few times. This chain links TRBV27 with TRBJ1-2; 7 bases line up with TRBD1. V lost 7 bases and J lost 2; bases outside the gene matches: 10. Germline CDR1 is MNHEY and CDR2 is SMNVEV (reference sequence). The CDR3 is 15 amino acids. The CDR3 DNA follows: TGTGCCAGCAAGGAGGGGGACAGTTACAACTATGGCTACACCTTC. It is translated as CASKEGDSYNYGYTF.

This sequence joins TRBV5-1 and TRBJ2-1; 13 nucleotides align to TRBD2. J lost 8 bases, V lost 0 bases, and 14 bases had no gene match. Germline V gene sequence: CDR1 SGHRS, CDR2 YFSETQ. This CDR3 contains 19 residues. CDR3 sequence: CASSLVGTSGTVADDEQFF. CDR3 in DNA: TGCGCCAGCAGCTTGGTCGGGACTAGCGGGACCGTTGCTGACGATGAGCAGTTCTTC.

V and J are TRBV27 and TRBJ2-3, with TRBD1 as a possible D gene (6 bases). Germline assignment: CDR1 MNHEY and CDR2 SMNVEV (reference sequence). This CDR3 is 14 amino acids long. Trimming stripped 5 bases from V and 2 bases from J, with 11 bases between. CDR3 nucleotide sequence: TGTGCCAGCAGTACAGGGATTATCACAGATACGCAGTATTTT. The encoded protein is CASSTGIITDTQYF.

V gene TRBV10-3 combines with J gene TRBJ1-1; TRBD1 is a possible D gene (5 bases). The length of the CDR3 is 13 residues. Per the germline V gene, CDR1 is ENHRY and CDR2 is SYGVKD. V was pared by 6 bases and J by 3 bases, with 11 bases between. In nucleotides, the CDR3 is TGTGCCATCAGCAGGGATCAGGACACTGAAGCTTTCTTT. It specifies CAISRDQDTEAFF.

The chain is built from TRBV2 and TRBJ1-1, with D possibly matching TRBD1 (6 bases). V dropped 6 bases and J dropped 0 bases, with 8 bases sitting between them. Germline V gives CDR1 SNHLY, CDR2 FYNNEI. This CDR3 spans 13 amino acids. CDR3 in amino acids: CASRDSLNTEAFF. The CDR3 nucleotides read TGTGCCAGCAGGGACAGTTTGAACACTGAAGCTTTCTTT.

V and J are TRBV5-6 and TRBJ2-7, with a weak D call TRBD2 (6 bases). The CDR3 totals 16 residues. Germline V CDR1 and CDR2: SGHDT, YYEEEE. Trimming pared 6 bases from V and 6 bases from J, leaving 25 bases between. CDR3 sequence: CASTNWGLVREREQYF. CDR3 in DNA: TGTGCCAGCACCAACTGGGGGTTGGTGCGGGAACGCGAGCAGTACTTC.

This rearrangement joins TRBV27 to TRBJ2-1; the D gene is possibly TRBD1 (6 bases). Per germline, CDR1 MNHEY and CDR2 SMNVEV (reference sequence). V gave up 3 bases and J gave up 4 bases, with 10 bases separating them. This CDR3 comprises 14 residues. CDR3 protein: CASSFRQGYNEQFF. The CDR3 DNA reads TGTGCCAGCAGTTTTAGGCAGGGGTACAATGAGCAGTTCTTC.

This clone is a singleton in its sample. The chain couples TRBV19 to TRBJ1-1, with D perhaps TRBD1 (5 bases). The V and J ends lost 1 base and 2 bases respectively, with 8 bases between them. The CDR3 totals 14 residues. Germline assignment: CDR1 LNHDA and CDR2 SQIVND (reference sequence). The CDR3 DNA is TGTGCCAGTAGTATAGGCAGGGCAAACACTGAAGCTTTCTTT. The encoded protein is CASSIGRANTEAFF.

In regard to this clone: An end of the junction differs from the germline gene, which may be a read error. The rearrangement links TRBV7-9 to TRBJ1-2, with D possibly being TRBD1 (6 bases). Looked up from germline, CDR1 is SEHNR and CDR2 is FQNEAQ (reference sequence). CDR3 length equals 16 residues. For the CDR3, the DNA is TGTTCCAGCACCTCGGGCAGGGGCGAGGTGGACTATGGCTACACCTTC. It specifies CSSTSGRGEVDYGYTF.

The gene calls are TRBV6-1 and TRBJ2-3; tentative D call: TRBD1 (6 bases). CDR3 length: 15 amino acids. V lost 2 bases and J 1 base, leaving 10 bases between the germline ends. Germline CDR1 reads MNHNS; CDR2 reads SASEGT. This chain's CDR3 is CASSETPGGTDTQYF. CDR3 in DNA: TGTGCCAGCAGTGAAACGCCAGGGGGCACAGATACGCAGTATTTT.

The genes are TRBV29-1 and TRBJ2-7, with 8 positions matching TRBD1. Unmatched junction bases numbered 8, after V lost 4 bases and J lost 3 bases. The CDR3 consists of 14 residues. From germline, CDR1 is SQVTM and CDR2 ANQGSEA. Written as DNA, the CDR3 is TGCAGCGTTGCGTTTGGGACAGGCCGCTACGAGCAGTACTTC. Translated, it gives CSVAFGTGRYEQYF.

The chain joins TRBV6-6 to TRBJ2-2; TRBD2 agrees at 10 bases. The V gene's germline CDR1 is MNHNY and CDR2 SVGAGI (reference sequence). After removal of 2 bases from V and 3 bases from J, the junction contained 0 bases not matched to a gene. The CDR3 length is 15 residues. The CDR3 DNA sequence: TGTGCCAGCAGTTACGGGACTAGCGACACCGGGGAGCTGTTTTTT. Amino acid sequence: CASSYGTSDTGELFF.

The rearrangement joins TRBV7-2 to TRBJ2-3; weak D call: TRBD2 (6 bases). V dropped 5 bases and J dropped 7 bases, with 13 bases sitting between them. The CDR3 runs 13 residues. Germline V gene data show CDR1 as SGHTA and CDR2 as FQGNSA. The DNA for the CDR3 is TGTGCCAGCAGCCCCGGCCGGGAGTATACGCAGTATTTT. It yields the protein CASSPGREYTQYF. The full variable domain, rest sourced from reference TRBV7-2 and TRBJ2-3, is GAGVSQSPSNKVTEKGKDVELRCDPISGHTALYWYRQSLGQGLEFLIYFQGNSAPDKSGLPSDRFSAERTGGSVSTLTIQRTQQEDSAVYLCASSPGREYTQYFGPGTRLTVL.

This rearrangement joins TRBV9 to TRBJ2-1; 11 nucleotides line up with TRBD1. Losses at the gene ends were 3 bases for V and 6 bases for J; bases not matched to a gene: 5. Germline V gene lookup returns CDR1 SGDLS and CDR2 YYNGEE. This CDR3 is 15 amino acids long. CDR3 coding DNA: TGTGCCAGCAGCGCCGGGACAGGGGGTCTCAATGAGCAGTTCTTC. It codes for CASSAGTGGLNEQFF.